The clone carrying this TCR beta chain showed up many times. The data were obtained in a study of HIV-infected patients and healthy controls. Antiretroviral therapy had run roughly three months, about 14 weeks, before follow-up blood collection. The repertoire came from unfractionated whole blood and reflected all unsorted peripheral T cells. Reverse transcription used about 500 ng RNA and constant-region primers for alpha and beta. Alpha and beta chain libraries were made separately by chain-specific third strand synthesis with multiplexing indices. TCRdb independently ran MiXCR on the 5' RACE reads; one entry per CDR3 protein. The sample lists fewer than 20,000 distinct CDR3 sequences, roughly 7.9% occurring once. The sequenced sample was blood, obtained during antiretroviral therapy. This TCR came from an adult with HIV infection.

The CDR3 sequence is CASSGQGGTGELFF. CDR3 nucleotides: TGTGCCAGCAGCGGACAGGGCGGAACCGGGGAGCTGTTTTTT. The rearrangement joins TRBV11-2 to TRBJ2-2, with TRBD1 matching over 8 bases. The V gene end was trimmed by 5 bases and the J gene end by 5 bases; junction bases not matched to a gene: 4. The CDR3 sequence is 14 residues long. CDR1 and CDR2 (germline): SGHAT, FQNNGV.